This entry lists 6 T cell receptor beta chains sequenced from one sample in a study of blood T cell repertoires in COVID-19. Some clones are missing from TCRdb's copy, which holds only in-frame ones; the method was immunoSEQ multiplex PCR. The sample includes 290,000 or so clones, around 86% of them seen just once. Sequencing was done on a sample of PBMCs or T cells enriched from blood (not recorded which). All receptors come from a woman under 30 who had recovered from COVID-19.

The chain combines TRBV11-2 with TRBJ2-3; D perhaps matches TRBD1 (5 bases). CDR3 length: 15 residues. CDR1 and CDR2 (germline): SGHAT, FQNNGV. V lost 5 bases and J lost 3, with 15 bases in between. The CDR3 bases are TGTGCCAGCAGCAAGCAGGTTGGGGCAACAGATACGCAGTATTTT. Translation: CASSKQVGATDTQYF.

The V gene is TRBV9, the J gene TRBJ1-2; unclear D gene. This CDR3 spans 15 amino acids. CDR1 and CDR2 (germline): SGDLS, YYNGEE. V was cut by 0 bases and J by 6 bases, with 15 bases left in between. The CDR3 spells CASSVASGVENGYTF. CDR3 nucleotides: TGTGCCAGCAGCGTAGCCTCCGGGGTTGAGAATGGCTACACCTTC.

This clone has a single count. The CDR3 bases are TGTGCCAGCAGCTTCGGCAGGGGATTAGACTCAACCTATGGCTACACCTTC. It yields the protein CASSFGRGLDSTYGYTF. V and J are TRBV11-3 and TRBJ1-2; a possible D gene is TRBD1 (6 bases). V lost 3 bases and J 4 bases, leaving 21 bases between the germline ends. CDR3 length: 17 amino acids. In germline, CDR1 is SGHNT, CDR2 YENEEA.

The V call is TRBV5-1, the J call TRBJ2-3; 10 positions match TRBD1. CDR1 is SGHRS, CDR2 YFSETQ, per germline. The CDR3 contains 16 residues. Unmatched junction bases numbered 6, after V lost 2 bases and J lost 3 bases. The CDR3 sequence is CASSFLTGGTTDTQYF. CDR3 nucleotide sequence: TGCGCCAGCAGCTTCCTGACAGGGGGCACAACAGATACGCAGTATTTT.

The rearrangement joins TRBV12-5 to TRBJ2-5; the D gene is possibly TRBD1 (6 bases). The ends were cut back, 1 base at V and 3 bases at J, with 12 bases in the middle. The CDR3 consists of 15 residues. Germline CDR1 is LGHNT and CDR2 is FRNRAP. The CDR3, as DNA: TGTGCTAGTGGTTTGGGGGACATAGCTAAAGAGACCCAGTACTTC. This translates into CASGLGDIAKETQYF.

The rearrangement links TRBV10-3 to TRBJ1-2; D is uncertain. Trimming shortened V by 0 bases and J by 5 bases, and 16 bases separated the two germline ends. The CDR3 has 16 amino acids. Looked up from germline, CDR1 is ENHRY and CDR2 is SYGVKD. CDR3 loop: CAISESAAAVDYGYTF. DNA of the CDR3: TGTGCCATCAGTGAGTCAGCGGCCGCGGTTGATTATGGCTACACCTTC.